A selection of T cell receptor beta chains follows, all from one sample in a study of regulatory T cells in long-lasting Graves disease. TCRdb analysed the multiplex PCR reads with MiXCR anew, one entry per CDR3 protein. The sample records approximately 300,000 distinct CDR3 sequences, roughly 18% being singletons. This specimen was peripheral blood mononuclear cells (PBMCs), taken at new diagnosis, from a patient treated with antithyroid drugs. The receptors were gathered from a female donor with Graves disease. CDR3s include the opening cysteine and the closing phenylalanine or tryptophan. The D gene is left open where the match is weak. Clone size is not always given. Where it is, it says once, few, many or a class for expanded clones.

j_gene	abundance	d_gene	v_gene	CDR3aa	CDR3nt
TRBJ2-2	few	NA	TRBV3-1	CASSQDITGELFF	TGTGCCAGCAGCCAAGATATCACCGGGGAGCTGTTTTTT
TRBJ2-6	NA	TRBD1	TRBV6-1	CASSRSRGTAIDPWGANVLTF	TGTGCCAGCAGTAGAAGTCGTGGGACAGCCATTGACCCCTGGGGGGCCAACGTCCTGACTTTC
TRBJ2-1	NA	TRBD2	TRBV7-9	CASSLELAGGPQFF	TGTGCCAGCAGCTTAGAACTAGCGGGAGGCCCTCAGTTCTTC
TRBJ2-1	many	NA	TRBV12-3/TRBV12-4	CASSPPGREAYNEQFF	TGTGCCAGCAGTCCTCCCGGGCGGGAAGCCTACAATGAGCAGTTCTTC
TRBJ2-1	many	TRBD1	TRBV6-1	CASAPGGNEQFF	TGTGCCAGCGCGCCAGGGGGCAATGAGCAGTTCTTC
TRBJ2-1	many	NA	TRBV5-6	CASSHDGRNEQFF	TGTGCCAGCAGCCATGACGGGCGGAATGAGCAGTTCTTC
TRBJ2-3	NA	TRBD2	TRBV10-3	CAISGPSGSKDTQYF	TGTGCCATCAGTGGCCCTAGCGGGAGTAAAGATACGCAGTATTTT
TRBJ2-3	many	TRBD2	TRBV19	CASSTSGSSDTQYF	TGTGCCAGCAGCACTAGCGGGAGCTCAGATACGCAGTATTTT
TRBJ2-1	NA	TRBD2	TRBV10-3	CATGLAGHNEQFF	TGTGCCACAGGACTAGCGGGGCACAATGAGCAGTTCTTC
TRBJ2-1	many	NA	TRBV6-1	CASSPGGGWQGYNEQFF	TGTGCCAGCAGCCCCGGTGGGGGATGGCAGGGGTACAATGAGCAGTTCTTC
TRBJ2-5	few	NA	TRBV28	CASRKIWGGETQYF	TGTGCCAGCAGGAAGATATGGGGTGGAGAGACCCAGTACTTC
TRBJ1-2	many	NA	TRBV28	CASSLTRQETYGYTF	TGTGCCAGCAGTCTTACTCGACAGGAAACCTATGGCTACACCTTC
TRBJ2-2	many	TRBD2	TRBV19	CASNIEGGLDTGELFF	TGTGCCAGTAACATCGAGGGAGGGCTCGACACCGGGGAGCTGTTTTTT
TRBJ2-5	many	TRBD2	TRBV20-1	CSAGAGGPSETQYF	TGCAGTGCTGGAGCGGGAGGGCCCTCAGAGACCCAGTACTTC
TRBJ1-1	many	TRBD1	TRBV6-5	CASSWGTGGLNTEAFF	TGTGCCAGCAGTTGGGGGACAGGGGGCTTGAACACTGAAGCTTTCTTT
TRBJ1-3	many	NA	TRBV7-2	CASSLRVPGGSGNTIYF	TGTGCCAGCAGCTTAAGGGTACCGGGGGGTTCTGGAAACACCATATATTTT
TRBJ1-1	many	NA	TRBV6-1	CASREGRNTEAFF	TGTGCCAGCAGAGAAGGGAGGAACACTGAAGCTTTCTTT